These 8 T cell receptor beta chains came from one sample sequenced in a study of T cells after somatic rescue of genetic block. Profiling relied on immunoSEQ multiplex PCR, and the TCRdb table lists in-frame clones only, not all of them. The sample has tens of thousands of clones; approximately 90% are singletons. The sample was peripheral blood mononuclear cells (PBMCs). The receptors were gathered from a man aged 35 to 55.

The rearrangement links TRBV7-2 to TRBJ2-7; 7 bases match TRBD1. Germline CDR1 reads SGHTA; CDR2 reads FQGNSA. The CDR3 totals 14 residues. Trimming cost V 1 base and J 0 bases; bases outside gene matches: 0. The CDR3 nucleotides are TGTGCCAGCAGCTTAGACAGGGGCTCCTACGAGCAGTACTTC. Translation gives CASSLDRGSYEQYF.

This clone was seen once. The V and J genes are TRBV5-1 and TRBJ1-1, with 7 bases that match TRBD1. The CDR3 runs to 14 residues. V was pared by 3 bases and J by 0 bases, with 2 bases of the junction left unmatched. Germline CDR1 reads SGHRS; CDR2 reads YFSETQ. CDR3 region: CASSSTGMNTEAFF. The CDR3 bases are TGCGCCAGCAGCTCGACAGGGATGAACACTGAAGCTTTCTTT. The full variable domain, in which reference TRBV5-1 and TRBJ1-1 provide the parts outside the CDR3, is KAGVTQTPRYLIKTRGQQVTLSCSPISGHRSVSWYQQTPGQGLQFLFEYFSETQRNKGNFPGRFSGRQFSNSRSEMNVSTLELGDSALYLCASSSTGMNTEAFFGQGTRLTVV.

The chain couples TRBV18 to TRBJ2-7; 8 positions match TRBD1. Germline-derived CDR1 and CDR2 are KGHSH and LQKENI. V dropped 3 bases and J dropped 5; count of bases not matched to a gene: 3. This CDR3 region has 13 residues. In nucleotides, the CDR3 is TGTGCCAGCTCACCGGGACAGGTCCACGAGCAGTACTTC. Translation: CASSPGQVHEQYF.

The chain recombines TRBV19 with TRBJ1-5; 11 bases align to TRBD1. The junction had 8 bases not matched to a gene; V was cut back by 4 bases and J by 6 bases. The CDR3 sequence is 16 residues long. CDR1 is LNHDA and CDR2 is SQIVND in the germline V gene (reference sequence). DNA of the CDR3: TGTGCCAGTAGTAACCGGGACAGGGGGTATGTTCAGCCCCAGCATTTT. Translating gives CASSNRDRGYVQPQHF.

In its sample, this clone was seen once. This chain connects TRBV5-8 to TRBJ2-1, with D perhaps matching TRBD2 (6 bases). Germline assignment: CDR1 SGHTS and CDR2 YDEGEE. The CDR3 sequence is 17 residues long. The V end was cut by 6 bases, the J end by 8 bases, with 27 bases between. CDR3 region: CASNPLRDSLSGDEQFF. CDR3 nucleotide sequence: TGTGCCAGCAACCCCTTACGGGACTCTCTTTCGGGCGATGAGCAGTTCTTC.

The J gene is TRBJ2-3, the V gene TRBV4-1; D remains unclear. The CDR3 spans 17 residues. The V and J ends lost 0 bases and 6 bases respectively, with 19 bases between them. Germline V gene data show CDR1 as MGHRA and CDR2 as YSYEKL. DNA of the CDR3: TGCGCCAGCAGCCAAGATCGAAGGATTCCTATAGGGGATACGCAGTATTTT. It translates to CASSQDRRIPIGDTQYF.

This sequence joins TRBV15 and TRBJ1-1, with 7 bases identical to TRBD1. The junction had 9 bases not matched to a gene; V was cut back by 5 bases and J by 0 bases. Germline-derived CDR1 and CDR2 are LNHNV and YYDKDF (reference sequence). The length of the CDR3 is 16 residues. CDR3 protein: CATSPDRAGVNTEAFF. For the CDR3, the DNA is TGTGCCACCAGCCCCGACAGGGCAGGGGTGAACACTGAAGCTTTCTTT.

The rearrangement links TRBV27 to TRBJ2-4; D gene ambiguous. Germline V gene lookup returns CDR1 MNHEY and CDR2 SMNVEV (reference sequence). Between the trimmed V and J ends, which lost 1 base and 8 bases, there was a span of 9 bases. This CDR3 spans 13 amino acids. CDR3 sequence (DNA): TGTGCCAGCAGTTTATACCCGCCGGACATTCAGTACTTC. This gives the protein CASSLYPPDIQYF.